This record looks at one TCR beta chain sequence and its context. In this sample, this clonotype turned up once. It has no known antigen specificity. No much larger clone exists at a distance of one base, and base qualities are not known. This sample is part of a study of blood T cells in healthy people across ages (dated by TCRdb to between 2015 and 2017). Some background on the complete study: In model experiments, template switching captured about one uniquely barcoded TCR beta cDNA molecule for every two T cells. Donors were grouped into four age groups: young (average approximately 16 years), middle-aged (39), aged (about 60) and long-lived (82). To avoid experimental bias, donors of different ages were spread randomly across the sequencing lanes. The study analyzed two additional independent replicas of 1 million unique cDNA reads from the same blood draw for two donors, one aged 18 to 29 and one aged 80 or older. Using deep sequencing normalized with unique cDNA molecular identifiers, the study measured how TCR beta repertoire diversity changes with age.

From a lookup of the germline V gene, CDR1 and CDR2 are SNHLY and FYNNEI. Trimming costs V 1 base and J 5 bases, and their ends lie 15 bases apart. The CDR3 has 15 amino acids, counting the end cysteine and phenylalanine. Only CDR3 DNA is held: 45 bases, read in frame from base 1. Libraries were made using 5' RACE. Instrument on record: Illumina HiSeq 2500. The second PCR ran for about 7 to 11 cycles and used a J-beta primer mix along with a sample-barcoded 5' primer. A unique molecular identifier was introduced onto each TCR beta cDNA molecule by a template-switch 5' adaptor carrying 12 random nucleotides. Each sample yielded at least 2.5 million CDR3-containing paired-end reads. The Mint cDNA synthesis kit, primed by a TRBC-specific oligonucleotide, was used to synthesize first-strand cDNA from all RNA. After uracil-DNA glycosylase treatment, a first 18-cycle PCR used universal primers M1SS and BC2_uni_R on all cDNA. The authors' pipeline ran thus. Normalization of each sample was performed by random selection of 1 million high-quality reads, each carrying a distinct molecular identifier. Instead of being binned into consensus sequences, reads with shared molecular identifiers were discarded. MiTCR, with a Q25 quality threshold and the strictest error-elimination algorithm, was used for CDR3 identification, clonotype clustering and error correction. A nonparametric unseen species model with Euler transformation was used to estimate lower-bound total TCR beta diversity. The public sequencing data were trimmed at Q25 with fastp and processed into clonotypes with MiXCR by TCRdb, which kept only in-frame beta chains. Merged by CDR3 protein, the rows form single entries marked with the most common genes and DNA. TCRdb's processing, not the authors' own work, is the source of the V and J calls. This sample lists 1.5 million to 2 million distinct CDR3 sequences; approximately 50% were detected once. The ten most abundant clones make up 2% to 2.5% of the sample.

Donors were 35 to 40 systemically healthy Caucasian individuals from Russia aged about 6 to 100 years. Around 9.7 milliliters of peripheral blood were collected from each donor into EDTA-treated Vacutainer tubes. PBMCs were isolated by Ficoll-Paque density-gradient centrifugation, with at least 6.5 million obtained per sample. Total RNA was extracted from PBMCs with Trizol reagent, with at least 5.5 micrograms obtained per sample. For every donor, flow cytometry on a PBMC aliquot measured the percentage of naive CD45RAhigh/CD27high T cells. The study at large found these results: There was a strong correlation between observed TCR beta diversity and the percentage of naive T cells measured by flow cytometry. Compared with the aged group, the long-lived group had more naive CD4+ T cells, fewer expanded clones and increased TCR diversity, suggesting age selection. The CMV infection status of donors was not known, potentially confounding age-related changes in expanded clonotypes. Estimates of total diversity based on one million sequenced T cells were considered lower bounds and underestimates. As age increased, observed TCR beta diversity per million T cells dropped in a roughly linear way, and a significant reduction was already evident by age 40. Since profiling was done on bulk unsorted PBMCs, naive and antigen-experienced compartments could not be conclusively compared.

This TCR was recovered from a woman in her 40s in good health. The specimen was blood. The sequence links TRBV2 to TRBJ2-7; D gene: possibly TRBD1, on 5 matching bases. CDR3 loop: CASSEVGQGVDEQYF. The DNA sequence reads TGTGCCAGCAGTGAAGTCGGGCAGGGTGTCGACGAGCAGTACTTC.